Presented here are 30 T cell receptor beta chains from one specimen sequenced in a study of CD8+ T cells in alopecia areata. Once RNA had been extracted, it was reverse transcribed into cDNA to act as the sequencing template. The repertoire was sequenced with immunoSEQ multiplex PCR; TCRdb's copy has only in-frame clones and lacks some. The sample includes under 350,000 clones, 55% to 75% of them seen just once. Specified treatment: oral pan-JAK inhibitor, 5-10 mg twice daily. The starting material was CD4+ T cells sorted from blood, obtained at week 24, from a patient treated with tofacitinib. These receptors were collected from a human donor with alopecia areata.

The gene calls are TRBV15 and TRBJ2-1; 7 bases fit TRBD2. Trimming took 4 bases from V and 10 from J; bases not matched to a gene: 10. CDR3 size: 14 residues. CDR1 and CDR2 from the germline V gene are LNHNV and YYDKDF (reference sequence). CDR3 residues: CATSIGLGGKEQFF. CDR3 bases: TGTGCCACCAGCATAGGACTGGGAGGGAAAGAGCAGTTCTTC.

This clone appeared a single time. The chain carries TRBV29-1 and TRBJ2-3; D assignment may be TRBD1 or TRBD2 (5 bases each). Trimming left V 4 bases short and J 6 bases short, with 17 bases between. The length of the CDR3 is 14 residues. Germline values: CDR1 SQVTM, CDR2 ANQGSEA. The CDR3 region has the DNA TGCAGCGTTGGAACGGGCGGGCCAGGGGATACGCAGTATTTT. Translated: CSVGTGGPGDTQYF.

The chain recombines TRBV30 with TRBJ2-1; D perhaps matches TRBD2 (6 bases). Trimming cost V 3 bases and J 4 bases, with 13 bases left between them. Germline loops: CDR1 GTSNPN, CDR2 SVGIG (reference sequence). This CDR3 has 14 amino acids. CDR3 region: CAWSRDFSYNEQFF. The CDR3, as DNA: TGTGCCTGGAGCCGGGACTTTTCTTACAATGAGCAGTTCTTC. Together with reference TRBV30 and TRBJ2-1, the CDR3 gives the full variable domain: SQTIHQWPATLVQPVGSPLSLECTVEGTSNPNLYWYRQAAGRGLQLLFYSVGIGQISSEVPQNLSASRPQDRQFILSSKKLLLSDSGFYLCAWSRDFSYNEQFFGPGTRLTVL.

The CDR3 bases are TGCAGCGTCGTCCCCACAGGGGGCGGACAAGAGACCCAGTACTTC. Translating it yields CSVVPTGGGQETQYF. V usage is TRBV29-1 and J usage is TRBJ2-5; 9 bases align to TRBD1. V gave up 6 bases and J gave up 2 bases; unmatched junction bases: 10. In germline, CDR1 is SQVTM, CDR2 ANQGSEA. There are 15 residues in the CDR3.

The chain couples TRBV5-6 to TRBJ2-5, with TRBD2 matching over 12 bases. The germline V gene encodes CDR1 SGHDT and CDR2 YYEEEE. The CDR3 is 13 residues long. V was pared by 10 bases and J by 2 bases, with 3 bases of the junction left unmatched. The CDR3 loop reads CAGGTSGQETQYF. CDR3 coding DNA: TGTGCCGGAGGGACTAGCGGGCAAGAGACCCAGTACTTC.

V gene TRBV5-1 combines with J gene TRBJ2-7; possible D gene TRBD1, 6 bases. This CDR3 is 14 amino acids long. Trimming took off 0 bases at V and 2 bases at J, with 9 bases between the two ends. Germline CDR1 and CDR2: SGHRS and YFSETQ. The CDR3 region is CASSLDQGTYEQYF. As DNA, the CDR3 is TGCGCCAGCAGCTTGGATCAGGGGACCTACGAGCAGTACTTC. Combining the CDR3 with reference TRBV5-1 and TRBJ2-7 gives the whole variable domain KAGVTQTPRYLIKTRGQQVTLSCSPISGHRSVSWYQQTPGQGLQFLFEYFSETQRNKGNFPGRFSGRQFSNSRSEMNVSTLELGDSALYLCASSLDQGTYEQYFGPGTRLTVT.

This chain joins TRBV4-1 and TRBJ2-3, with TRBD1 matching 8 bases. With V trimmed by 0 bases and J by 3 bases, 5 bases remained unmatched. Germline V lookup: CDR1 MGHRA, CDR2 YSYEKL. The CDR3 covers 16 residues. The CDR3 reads CASSQETGARTDTQYF. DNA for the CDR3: TGCGCCAGCAGCCAAGAGACAGGGGCGAGGACAGATACGCAGTATTTT.

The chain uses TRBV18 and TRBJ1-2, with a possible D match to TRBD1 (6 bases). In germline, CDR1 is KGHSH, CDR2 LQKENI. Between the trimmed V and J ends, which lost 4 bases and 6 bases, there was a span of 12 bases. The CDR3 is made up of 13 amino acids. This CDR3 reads CASSRGQGNGYTF. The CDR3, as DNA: TGTGCCAGCTCACGGGGGCAGGGGAATGGCTACACCTTC.

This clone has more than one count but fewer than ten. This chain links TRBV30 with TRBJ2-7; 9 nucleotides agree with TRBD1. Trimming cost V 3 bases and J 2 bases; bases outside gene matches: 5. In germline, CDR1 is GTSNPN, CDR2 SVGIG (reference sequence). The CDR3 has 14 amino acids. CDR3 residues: CAWSSRQGAYEQYF. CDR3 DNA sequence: TGTGCCTGGAGCTCGAGACAGGGGGCCTACGAGCAGTACTTC.

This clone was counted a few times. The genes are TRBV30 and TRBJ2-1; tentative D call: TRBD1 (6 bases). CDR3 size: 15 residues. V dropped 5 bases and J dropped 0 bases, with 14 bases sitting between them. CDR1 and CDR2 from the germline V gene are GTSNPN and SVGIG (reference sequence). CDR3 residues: CAWAKQGHSYNEQFF. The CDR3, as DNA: TGTGCCTGGGCTAAACAGGGCCACTCCTACAATGAGCAGTTCTTC.

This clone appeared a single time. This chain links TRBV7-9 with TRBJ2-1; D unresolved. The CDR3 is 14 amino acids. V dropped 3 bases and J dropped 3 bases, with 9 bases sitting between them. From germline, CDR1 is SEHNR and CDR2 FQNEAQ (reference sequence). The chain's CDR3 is CASSFGPFYNEQFF. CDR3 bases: TGTGCCAGCAGCTTCGGCCCCTTCTACAATGAGCAGTTCTTC.

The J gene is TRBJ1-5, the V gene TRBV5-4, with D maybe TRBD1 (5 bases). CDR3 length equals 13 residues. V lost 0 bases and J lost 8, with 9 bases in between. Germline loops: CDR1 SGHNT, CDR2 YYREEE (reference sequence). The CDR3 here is CASSLGWGEPQHF. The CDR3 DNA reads TGTGCCAGCAGCTTGGGTTGGGGGGAGCCCCAGCATTTT.

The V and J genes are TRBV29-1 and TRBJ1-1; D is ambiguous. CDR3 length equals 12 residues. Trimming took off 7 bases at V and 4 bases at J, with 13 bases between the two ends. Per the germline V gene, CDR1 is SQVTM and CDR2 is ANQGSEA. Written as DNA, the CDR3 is TGCAGCGCCGGGGAGAGTGGCACTGAAGCTTTCTTT. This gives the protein CSAGESGTEAFF.

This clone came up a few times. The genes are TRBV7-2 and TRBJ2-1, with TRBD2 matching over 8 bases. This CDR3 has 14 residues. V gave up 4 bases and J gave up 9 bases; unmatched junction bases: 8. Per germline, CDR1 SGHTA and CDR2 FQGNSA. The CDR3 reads CASSSGLEGGEQFF. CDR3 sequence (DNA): TGTGCCAGCAGCTCGGGACTAGAGGGCGGTGAGCAGTTCTTC.

CDR3 sequence reads: CSVAPGPSYNEQFF. The CDR3 nucleotides are TGCAGCGTTGCCCCCGGACCTTCCTACAATGAGCAGTTCTTC. The V gene is TRBV29-1, the J gene TRBJ2-1; no definite D call. The CDR3 is 14 amino acids. Trimming shortened V by 4 bases and J by 1 base, and 11 bases separated the two germline ends. From germline, CDR1 is SQVTM and CDR2 ANQGSEA.

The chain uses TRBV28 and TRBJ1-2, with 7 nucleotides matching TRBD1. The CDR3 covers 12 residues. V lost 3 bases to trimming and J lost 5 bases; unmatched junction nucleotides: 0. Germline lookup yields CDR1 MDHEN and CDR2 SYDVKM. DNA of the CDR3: TGTGCCAGCAGTTTGGGACAGTATGGCTACACCTTC. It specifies CASSLGQYGYTF.

The CDR3 reads CASSRGDTQYF. The CDR3, as DNA: TGTGCCAGCAGTCGGGGAGATACGCAGTATTTT. The chain employs TRBV27 and TRBJ2-3; a possible D gene is TRBD2 (5 bases). Germline V CDR1 and CDR2: MNHEY, SMNVEV (reference sequence). This CDR3 is 11 amino acids long. Trimming took 5 bases from V and 5 from J, leaving 5 bases between them.

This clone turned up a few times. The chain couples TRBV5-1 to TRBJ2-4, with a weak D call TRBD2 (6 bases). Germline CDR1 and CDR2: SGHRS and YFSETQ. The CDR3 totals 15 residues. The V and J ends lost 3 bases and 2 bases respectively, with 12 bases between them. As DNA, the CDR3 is TGCGCCAGCAGCTCCGGACGGGGGACCAAAAACATTCAGTACTTC. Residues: CASSSGRGTKNIQYF. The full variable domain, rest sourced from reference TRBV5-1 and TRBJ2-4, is KAGVTQTPRYLIKTRGQQVTLSCSPISGHRSVSWYQQTPGQGLQFLFEYFSETQRNKGNFPGRFSGRQFSNSRSEMNVSTLELGDSALYLCASSSGRGTKNIQYFGAGTRLSVL.

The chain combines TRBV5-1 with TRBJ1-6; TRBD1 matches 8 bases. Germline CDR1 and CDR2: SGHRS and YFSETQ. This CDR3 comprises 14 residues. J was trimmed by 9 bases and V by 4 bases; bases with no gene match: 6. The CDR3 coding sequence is TGCGCCAGCAGCACCGGACAGGGTGCTTCACCCCTCCACTTT. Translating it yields CASSTGQGASPLHF.

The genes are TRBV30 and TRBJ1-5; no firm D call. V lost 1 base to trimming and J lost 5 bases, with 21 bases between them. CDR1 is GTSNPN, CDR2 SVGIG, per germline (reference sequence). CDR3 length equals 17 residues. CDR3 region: CAWSGDSPTYSYQPQHF. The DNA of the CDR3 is TGTGCCTGGAGTGGCGACTCCCCCACATATTCTTATCAGCCCCAGCATTTT.

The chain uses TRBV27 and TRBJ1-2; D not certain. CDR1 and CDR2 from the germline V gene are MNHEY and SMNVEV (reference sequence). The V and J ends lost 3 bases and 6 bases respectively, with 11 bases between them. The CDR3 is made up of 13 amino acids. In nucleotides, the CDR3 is TGTGCCAGCAGTTTTGCCCGTTCGGATGGCTACACCTTC. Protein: CASSFARSDGYTF.

The CDR3 region has the DNA TGTGCCAGCAGTGAAGGGGAAGGACAGCCCCAGCATTTT. Its protein is CASSEGEGQPQHF. This chain uses TRBV2 with TRBJ1-5; D not resolved. Trimming shortened V by 1 base and J by 7 bases, and 8 bases separated the two germline ends. CDR3 length: 13 residues. The V gene's germline CDR1 is SNHLY and CDR2 FYNNEI.

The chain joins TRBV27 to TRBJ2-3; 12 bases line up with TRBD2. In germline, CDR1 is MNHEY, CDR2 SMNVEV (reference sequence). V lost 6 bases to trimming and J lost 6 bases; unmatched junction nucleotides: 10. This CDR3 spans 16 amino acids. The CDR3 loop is CASSWTSGVVADTQYF. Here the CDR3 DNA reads TGTGCCAGCAGCTGGACTAGCGGGGTTGTGGCGGATACGCAGTATTTT.

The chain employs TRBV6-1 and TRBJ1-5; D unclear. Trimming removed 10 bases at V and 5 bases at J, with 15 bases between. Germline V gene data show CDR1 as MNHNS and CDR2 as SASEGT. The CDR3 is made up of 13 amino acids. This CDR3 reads CATTPSGYQPQHF. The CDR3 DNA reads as TGTGCCACCACACCTAGCGGATATCAGCCCCAGCATTTT.

CDR3 amino acids: CASSYSAGYGSPLHF. CDR3 DNA sequence: TGTGCCAGCAGTTACTCGGCCGGGTATGGTTCACCCCTCCACTTT. The chain combines TRBV6-5 with TRBJ1-6; unclear D gene. The V gene's germline CDR1 is MNHEY and CDR2 SVGAGI. The CDR3 spans 15 residues. The germline V and J ends were trimmed by 0 bases and 9 bases, with 12 bases remaining between them.

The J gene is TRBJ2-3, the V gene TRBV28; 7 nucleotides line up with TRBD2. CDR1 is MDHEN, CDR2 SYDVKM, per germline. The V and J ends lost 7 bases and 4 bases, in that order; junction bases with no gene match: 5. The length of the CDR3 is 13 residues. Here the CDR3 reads CASIPGGADTQYF. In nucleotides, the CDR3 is TGTGCCAGCATACCGGGGGGTGCAGATACGCAGTATTTT.

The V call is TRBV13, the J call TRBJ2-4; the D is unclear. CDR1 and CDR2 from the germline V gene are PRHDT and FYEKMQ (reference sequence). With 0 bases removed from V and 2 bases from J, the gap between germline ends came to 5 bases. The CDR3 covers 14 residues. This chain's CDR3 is CASSLGPTKNIQYF. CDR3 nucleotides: TGTGCCAGCAGCTTAGGACCGACCAAAAACATTCAGTACTTC.

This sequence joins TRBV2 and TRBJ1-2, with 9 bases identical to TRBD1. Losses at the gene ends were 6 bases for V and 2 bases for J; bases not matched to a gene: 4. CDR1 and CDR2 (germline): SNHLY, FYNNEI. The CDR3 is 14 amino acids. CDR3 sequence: CASSPGTGNYGYTF. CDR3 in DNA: TGTGCCAGCAGCCCGGGGACAGGGAACTATGGCTACACCTTC.

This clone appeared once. The CDR3 DNA follows: TGTGCCTGGAGTGTGCACCTCACAGATACGCAGTATTTT. It encodes CAWSVHLTDTQYF. V and J are TRBV30 and TRBJ2-3, with D uncertain. The V end lost 0 bases, the J end lost 2 bases, and 6 bases lay between the germline ends. The CDR3 is 13 residues long. The V gene's germline CDR1 is GTSNPN and CDR2 SVGIG (reference sequence).

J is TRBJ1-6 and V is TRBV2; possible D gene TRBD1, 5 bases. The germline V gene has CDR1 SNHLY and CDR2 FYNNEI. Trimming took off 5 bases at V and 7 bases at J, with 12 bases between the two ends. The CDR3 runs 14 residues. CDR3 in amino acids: CASSSTTVNSPLHF. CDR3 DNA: TGTGCCAGCAGTTCGACGACAGTAAATTCACCCCTCCACTTT.